The sequence of this T cell receptor (beta chain) was determined in a study of T cells after yellow fever vaccination. Broader study findings: On re-exposure, the response was weaker but peaked faster, at day 5 versus 15. Of the clonotypes, a small share occurred in both CD4 and CD8 compartments.

The authors made TCR cDNA by 5'RACE template switching, adding a universal primer site and UMIs. TCRdb re-called the 5' RACE reads through MiXCR, storing one row per CDR3 protein. The sample contains 100,000 to 150,000 distinct CDR3 sequences, 13% to 15% of which appear only once. The germline V gene has CDR1 MGHRA and CDR2 YSYEKL. With 4 bases clipped from V and 8 bases from J, the junction kept 5 bases outside the gene matches. The CDR3 is made up of 15 amino acids. This clonotype appeared many times. Its antigen is unknown. This sequence was found in a man aged 18 to 35 who received the YFV17D yellow fever vaccine. The V gene is TRBV4-1, the J gene TRBJ2-1, with 13 bases identical to TRBD2. Sample: CD8+ T cells sorted from PBMCs, taken 5 days after the yellow fever booster vaccination. CDR3 sequence reads: CASSLGLAGEYEQFF. DNA of the CDR3: TGCGCCAGCAGCCTTGGACTAGCGGGGGAGTATGAGCAGTTCTTC.